This T cell receptor (beta chain) was captured in a study of cytomegalovirus exposure and HLA in healthy donors. Study-wide background: The study's early data release held 75 million to 95 million unique TCRs from HLA-typed donors. Study conclusions and caveats: 150 to 200 TCR beta chains were listed as cytomegalovirus-associated. From TCR beta sequences, most subjects' HLA-A and HLA-B alleles were reportedly predicted accurately.

The V gene lost 0 bases and the J gene lost 2 bases, with 11 bases spanning the gap. The CDR3 consists of 16 residues. Germline V gene sequence: CDR1 SGHAT, CDR2 FQNNGV. A multiplex PCR was run with 60 Vbeta primers and 13 Jbeta primers. Method: immunoSEQ multiplex PCR; TCRdb's copy keeps in-frame clones and lacks some. This listing includes 100,000 to 150,000 clones. In the case of this clone: Its antigen is unknown.

This chain links TRBV11-2 with TRBJ1-5; no definite D call. The sample was PBMCs. The TCR originated in a man aged 18 to 29 in good health and CMV-seronegative. CDR3 amino acids: CASSLDAAVGNQPQHF. In DNA form, the CDR3 reads TGTGCCAGCAGCTTAGATGCGGCCGTCGGCAATCAGCCCCAGCATTTT. The whole variable domain, filled in from reference TRBV11-2 and TRBJ1-5, reads EAGVAQSPRYKIIEKRQSVAFWCNPISGHATLYWYQQILGQGPKLLIQFQNNGVVDDSQLPKDRFSAERLKGVDSTLKIQPAKLEDSAVYLCASSLDAAVGNQPQHFGDGTRLSIL.